Listed below are T cell receptor beta chains from one sample, sequenced in a study of T cell changes during pregnancy in multiple sclerosis. Using immunoSEQ multiplex PCR, the repertoire was profiled, and TCRdb retains in-frame clones only, with some absent. The sample contains 20,000 to 25,000 clones, around 85% of which appear only once. The material was CD8+ T cells from peripheral blood mononuclear cells, obtained in the first trimester of pregnancy. These receptors all come from a female donor in good health, enrolled as a control in a pregnancy study. The CDR3 runs from the conserved cysteine through the conserved F or W. The D gene is left open where the match is weak.

-,TRBV19,CASSISAGFSYEQYF
-,TRBV6-5,CASSPDSGGYTF
TRBD1,TRBV7-8,CASSQTGGGTDTQYF
-,TRBV2,CASRATRGEQYF
TRBD1,TRBV6-4,CASSEGQGGTDTQYF
-,TRBV27,CASSLSSGTGNTIYF
TRBD2,TRBV7-3,CASSYPRRESNEQFF
-,TRBV9,CASARDQPQHF
TRBD2,TRBV4-2,CASSLAGGRDEQYF
-,TRBV27,CASSLRQGLNTEAFF
-,TRBV6-5,CASSFREMDTQYF
TRBD2,TRBV6-4,CASSSGDTGELFF
TRBD1,TRBV5-6,CASSLPGQGNTEAFF
-,TRBV7-2,CASSGEARRSGIARAFF
-,TRBV4-1,CASSPPGGEQFF
TRBD2,TRBV5-6,CASSLSPHSGVYEQYF
TRBD1,TRBV27,CASSLDRGPNQPQHF
TRBD2,TRBV7-3,CASSASSGAYNEQFF
-,TRBV5-6,CASSDGLTGRNTEAFF
TRBD2,TRBV9,CATKPGGGTYEQYF
-,TRBV27,CASSLRQDNSPLHF
-,TRBV6-1,CASSDTPVPNQPQHF
-,TRBV6-4,CASSDSAASSTDTQYF
-,TRBV27,CASSLFQNQPQHF
-,TRBV6-4,CASSQGGGESNEQFF
TRBD2,TRBV7-6,CASSPRRGAQNNEQFF
TRBD1,TRBV5-6,CASSLQGVPYEQYF
-,TRBV30,CAGFQGPTEAFF
-,TRBV5-1,CASSSSGPPFGNTIYF
-,TRBV10-2,CASSDTGYTEAFF
-,TRBV7-6,CASSPAGTGELFF
TRBD1,TRBV9,CASSVYGTGGDEQYF
-,TRBV14,CASSQVDTYTGELFF
-,TRBV9,CASSVARTTDTQYF
-,TRBV7-6,CASSPAGLGTGELFF
TRBD2,TRBV6-4,CASSGTSGRPYNEQFF
TRBD1,TRBV7-9,CASSFGQGRGKLFF
-,TRBV27,CASRHRGMNTEAFF
-,TRBV25-1,CAPIAEAFF
TRBD1,TRBV7-6,CASSYDRGTEAFF
TRBD1,TRBV9,CASSAPDRVRYGYTF
TRBD1,TRBV6-4,CASSEGTGITGELFF
-,TRBV2,CAIKARVYEQYF
-,TRBV27,CASSLGPPVGDLTDTQYF
TRBD1,TRBV15,CATSDDRGNEKLFF
TRBD1,TRBV5-1,CASSLGTGERYEQYF
-,TRBV6-5,CASSYSHGNTEAFF
TRBD1,TRBV2,CASSVHRGQQPQHF
TRBD2,TRBV6-4,CATSIGSGDTDTQYF
-,TRBV9,CASSVGGRGEKLFF
TRBD1,TRBV13,CASSTQGAKYNSPLHF